At least ten counts were recorded for the clone carrying this T cell receptor (beta chain). The sample comes from a study of early T cells in non-severe SARS-CoV-2 infection. The germline CDR1 and CDR2 sequences are KGHSH and LQKENI. Between the trimmed V and J ends, which lost 1 base and 0 bases, there was a span of 12 bases. This CDR3 has 16 amino acids. Individually, cDNA molecules had unique molecular identifiers attached to them. TCRdb reanalysed the 5' RACE reads using MiXCR and keeps one entry per CDR3 protein. The sample shows some 61,000 distinct CDR3 sequences, less than 9.5% of them seen only once.

The gene calls are TRBV18 and TRBJ1-1, with unresolved D. The sequence was collected from an adult who was a healthcare worker with PCR-confirmed SARS-CoV-2 infection or an uninfected control (not recorded which). Sequenced here: whole blood, sampled at baseline. For the CDR3, the DNA is TGTGCCAGCTCACCACGTACGGAGACCATGAACACTGAAGCTTTCTTT. It is translated as CASSPRTETMNTEAFF.